A selection of T cell receptor beta chains follows, all from one sample in a study of T cells after yellow fever vaccination. TCRdb recomputed calls from the 5' RACE reads with MiXCR, one row per CDR3 protein. Of hundreds of thousands of distinct CDR3 sequences in the sample, approximately 13% are singletons; the top ten hold roughly an eighth. The source material was PBMCs, sampled on the day of the yellow fever booster vaccination. The receptor set was obtained from a man aged 30-40 years who received the YFV17D yellow fever vaccine. Each CDR3 is given with its conserved first and last residue.

TRBV29-1 | CSSLGEAGEKLFF
TRBV2 | CASSEEFYGYTF
TRBV12-3/TRBV12-4 | CASSQQGYYNEQFF
TRBV28 | CASSALGEGRNQPQHF
TRBV4-3 | CASSQPGTGYGYTF
TRBV11-2 | CASSEGLALIETQYF
TRBV20-1 | CSARLADLYEQYF
TRBV7-2 | CASSLARYDQYF
TRBV20-1 | CSAKHRADGYTF
TRBV27 | CASSRIARGSAGTDTQYF
TRBV12-3/TRBV12-4 | CASSFSLASVYGYTF
TRBV6-1 | CASSEVWVSNTGELFF
TRBV18 | CASSPAGANTDTQYF
TRBV12-3/TRBV12-4 | CASTDLNYGYTF
TRBV6-2/TRBV6-3 | CASSYSAPGEQYF
TRBV11-2 | CASSPGGGSGAHYGYTF
TRBV21-1 | CASSGPGPSLYGSRFF
TRBV5-6 | CASSLRQGNAPLHF
TRBV7-2 | CASSLALNIQYF
TRBV20-1 | CSARAGTTAYEQYF
TRBV6-4 | CASSEQQGRGEQFF
TRBV19 | CASSIDSSAWGTDTQYF
TRBV21-1 | CASTHMPGLAPSTDTQYF
TRBV7-9 | CASNQAGGAPREQYF
TRBV5-1 | CASSLERGLPNTGELFF
TRBV23-1 | CASSQSVDCDGMGETQYF
TRBV5-1 | CASGARGQDTQYF
TRBV18 | CASSPTTPRSYNEQFF
TRBV20-1 | CSARDADRGPIRPQHF
TRBV5-1 | CASTLAGVYNEQFF
TRBV4-2 | CASSQDKGFREQYF
TRBV5-1 | CASSTESGTGELFF
TRBV18 | CASSPAATGSLGTPSLF
TRBV5-1 | CASSTTTGGGETQYF
TRBV19 | CASSYRKDTEQFF
TRBV7-9 | CASSSLPGQGNTEAFF
TRBV10-3 | CAIRTSGISGDEQFF
TRBV21-1 | CASSKEGGYNSPLHF
TRBV29-1 | CSVRLETPYF
TRBV5-5 | CASSSGKDSAQPQHF
TRBV7-3 | CASSQAGGEGGELFF
TRBV7-6 | CASSLRDGSNQPQHF
TRBV20-1 | CSATKTSGRPSGPQYF
TRBV27 | CASSAAVSTDTQYF
TRBV7-9 | CETSGRALHNEQFF
TRBV28 | CASSSMGVRSTDTQYF
TRBV5-1 | CASSLSSGGYNEQFF
TRBV14 | CASSPDLGLAGWVYNEQFF
TRBV5-1 | CASSSLLWGQDGYTF
TRBV27 | CASSLYRAGDTQYF
TRBV20-1 | CSVSGSREKLFF
TRBV27 | CASSLDTGRETQYF